This TCR beta chain appears in the sequencing data of a study of blood T cell repertoires in COVID-19. Looking at the study overall: Donors in the United States, Italy and Spain gave samples during acute or convalescent COVID-19. PBMCs, B-cell-depleted T cells, or T cells provided the cDNA or gDNA that made up the material.

Original handling: Reference gene primer amplification gave nucleated cell count estimates. TCRdb's copy holds only in-frame clones and misses some; the assay was immunoSEQ multiplex PCR. That table is the source of V, J and clone size, and D and trimming were worked out from the DNA. The top ten hold under 7.5% of the sample, which has around 140,000 clones, over 70% seen once. The V gene's germline CDR1 is MNHEY and CDR2 SVGAGI. V lost 5 bases and J lost 7; bases outside the gene matches: 11. The CDR3 contains 15 residues. What was sequenced was peripheral blood. The TCR was taken from a man aged 80 or over with acute or convalescent COVID-19. The chain uses TRBV6-5 and TRBJ1-5, with 7 bases aligning to TRBD1. CDR3 sequence (DNA): TGTGCCAGCAGTCCCGAATACAGGGGTCAACAGCCCCAGCATTTT. It is translated as CASSPEYRGQQPQHF.